This passage covers 28 T cell receptor beta chains from one sample sequenced in a study of blood T cell repertoires in COVID-19. This table comes from immunoSEQ multiplex PCR, and its TCRdb copy is limited to in-frame clones, with some not included. This sample has roughly 280,000 clones; around 90% occur once, and the top ten carry about 2%. What was sequenced was peripheral blood. The receptors derive from a woman aged 50 to 65 who had recovered from COVID-19.

The V call is TRBV20-1, the J call TRBJ1-3; D call uncertain. Trimming left V 0 bases short and J 7 bases short, with 4 bases between. Germline V gene lookup returns CDR1 DFQATT and CDR2 SNEGSKA (reference sequence). CDR3 size: 11 residues. The CDR3 reads CSARDLNTIYF. The CDR3 DNA follows: TGCAGTGCTAGAGATCTGAACACCATATATTTT.

The chain is built from TRBV12-3 or TRBV12-4 and TRBJ1-5; D unresolved. V lost 3 bases, J lost 1 base, and 4 bases lay in between. CDR3 length equals 13 residues. CDR3 sequence: CASSFRSNQPQHF. In DNA form, the CDR3 reads TGTGCCAGCAGTTTTCGGAGCAATCAGCCCCAGCATTTT.

The chain joins TRBV6-6 to TRBJ2-3, with 9 bases matching TRBD2. V lost 6 bases to trimming and J lost 5 bases; unmatched junction nucleotides: 24. This CDR3 has 20 amino acids. Germline V lookup: CDR1 MNHNY, CDR2 SVGAGI (reference sequence). This CDR3 reads CASSSGLRGGRRGGEDTQYF. The CDR3 DNA reads as TGTGCCAGCAGCTCTGGCCTGAGAGGGGGCAGGCGGGGGGGTGAAGATACGCAGTATTTT.

The chain joins TRBV3-1 (or the pseudogene TRBV3-2) to TRBJ2-1; TRBD2 aligns across 8 bases. J gave up 7 bases and V 1 base, and 9 bases lay outside the gene matches. Germline CDR1 and CDR2: LGHDT and YNNKEL (reference sequence). The CDR3 extends over 16 amino acids. CDR3 sequence (DNA): TGTGCCAGCAGCCAAGTGGCTAGCGGGCCAACAAATGAGCAGTTCTTC. It yields the protein CASSQVASGPTNEQFF.

The V call is TRBV4-2, the J call TRBJ2-3, with 8 bases lining up with TRBD2. The CDR3 sequence is 16 residues long. Looked up from germline, CDR1 is LGHNA and CDR2 is YNFKEQ. After removal of 3 bases from V and 5 bases from J, the junction contained 10 bases not matched to a gene. The CDR3 DNA reads TGTGCCAGCAGCCAGCCCGGGACTAGTCAGGTAGATACGCAGTATTTT. It translates to CASSQPGTSQVDTQYF.

The chain joins TRBV28 to TRBJ1-2, with D uncertain. V was cut by 5 bases and J by 7 bases, with 8 bases left in between. This CDR3 comprises 11 residues. The V gene's germline CDR1 is MDHEN and CDR2 SYDVKM. The CDR3 region is CASSRWAGYTF. In nucleotides, the CDR3 is TGTGCCAGCAGTCGGTGGGCTGGCTACACCTTC.

This chain links TRBV7-6 with TRBJ2-2, with 7 bases aligning to TRBD1. The V gene's germline CDR1 is SGHVS and CDR2 FNYEAQ. This CDR3 region has 15 residues. V was pared by 2 bases and J by 3 bases, with 3 bases of the junction left unmatched. The CDR3 here is CASSLKGAHTGELFF. In DNA form, the CDR3 reads TGTGCCAGCAGCTTAAAGGGGGCGCACACCGGGGAGCTGTTTTTT.

The rearrangement joins TRBV6-2 or TRBV6-3 to TRBJ2-2; D is perhaps TRBD2 (6 bases). The V gene lost 4 bases and the J gene lost 1 base, with 10 bases spanning the gap. Germline-derived CDR1 and CDR2 are MNHEY and SVGEGT. The CDR3 runs to 15 residues. The CDR3, as DNA: TGTGCCAGCAGTTTGGCGGGGAGGAACACCGGGGAGCTGTTTTTT. As protein: CASSLAGRNTGELFF.

The J gene is TRBJ1-3, the V gene TRBV11-2, with a possible D match to TRBD1 (6 bases). V lost 4 bases, J lost 0 bases, and 13 bases lay in between. The V gene's germline CDR1 is SGHAT and CDR2 FQNNGV. The CDR3 runs to 16 residues. The CDR3 reads CASSSTGSFSGNTIYF. In nucleotides, the CDR3 is TGTGCCAGCAGCTCGACAGGTTCCTTCTCTGGAAACACCATATATTTT.

The rearrangement uses TRBV5-1 and TRBJ2-6; 9 bases align to TRBD1. The CDR3 consists of 16 residues. The V gene end was trimmed by 4 bases and the J gene end by 4 bases; junction bases not matched to a gene: 6. Germline assignment: CDR1 SGHRS and CDR2 YFSETQ. DNA of the CDR3: TGCGCCAGCAGCCCTAACAGGGGGCCAGGGGCCAACGTCCTGACTTTC. Translation: CASSPNRGPGANVLTF. Complete variable domain (other parts from reference TRBV5-1 and TRBJ2-6): KAGVTQTPRYLIKTRGQQVTLSCSPISGHRSVSWYQQTPGQGLQFLFEYFSETQRNKGNFPGRFSGRQFSNSRSEMNVSTLELGDSALYLCASSPNRGPGANVLTFGAGSRLTVL.

The CDR3: CASSPQRLNEKLFF. The CDR3 DNA is TGTGCCAGCTCACCCCAACGACTAAATGAAAAACTGTTTTTT. The gene calls are TRBV18 and TRBJ1-4; D is unclear. V lost 3 bases to trimming and J lost 5 bases, with 10 bases between them. The CDR3 is 14 residues long. Germline values: CDR1 KGHSH, CDR2 LQKENI.

The J gene is TRBJ2-1, the V gene TRBV28, with D tentatively TRBD2 (7 bases). CDR1 is MDHEN and CDR2 is SYDVKM in the germline V gene. The CDR3 length is 17 residues. Trimming removed 6 bases at V and 5 bases at J, with 23 bases between. CDR3 in amino acids: CASSPPPGRGRHNEQFF. Here the CDR3 DNA reads TGTGCCAGCAGCCCACCCCCAGGGCGGGGGCGACACAATGAGCAGTTCTTC.

The chain uses TRBV5-5 and TRBJ2-1; D gene ambiguous. The ends were cut back, 4 bases at V and 0 bases at J, with 17 bases in the middle. The CDR3 covers 17 residues. The germline V gene has CDR1 SGHKS and CDR2 YYEKEE (reference sequence). CDR3 residues: CASSLYKAASSYNEQFF. The CDR3 DNA sequence: TGTGCCAGCAGCCTGTACAAGGCGGCCAGCTCCTACAATGAGCAGTTCTTC.

This chain links TRBV4-3 with TRBJ2-2; 10 nucleotides agree with TRBD2. The trim removed 4 bases at V and 5 bases at J, leaving 10 bases unmatched. The CDR3 is 17 residues long. CDR1 and CDR2 (germline): LGHNA, YSLEER. This chain's CDR3 is CASSPGAGGPGTGELFF. CDR3 DNA: TGCGCCAGCAGCCCCGGAGCGGGAGGGCCGGGGACCGGGGAGCTGTTTTTT.

The chain employs TRBV6-5 and TRBJ1-1; possibly TRBD1 for D (6 bases). Germline lookup yields CDR1 MNHEY and CDR2 SVGAGI. The CDR3 is 11 residues long. V lost 8 bases and J 7 bases, leaving 11 bases between the germline ends. Written as DNA, the CDR3 is TGTGCCAGCGAAGTGGACAGTGAAGCTTTCTTT. It is translated as CASEVDSEAFF.

The genes are TRBV7-8 and TRBJ2-2, with TRBD1 matching over 10 bases. The CDR3 contains 16 residues. The V gene's germline CDR1 is SGHVS and CDR2 FQNEAQ. Losses at the gene ends were 1 base for V and 5 bases for J; bases not matched to a gene: 4. This CDR3 is CASSLVRTGGTGELFF. DNA for the CDR3: TGTGCCAGCAGCTTAGTTAGGACAGGGGGGACCGGGGAGCTGTTTTTT.

The V and J genes are TRBV7-9 and TRBJ2-2; D might be TRBD2 (5 bases). The CDR3 runs to 15 residues. CDR1 SEHNR and CDR2 FQNEAQ come from the germline V gene (reference sequence). The V end lost 5 bases, the J end lost 0 bases, and 10 bases lay between the germline ends. In nucleotides, the CDR3 is TGTGCCAGCAGCCCCAGCGGTGCGAACACCGGGGAGCTGTTTTTT. It codes for CASSPSGANTGELFF.

The chain uses TRBV10-3 and TRBJ2-7, with D perhaps TRBD1 (6 bases). The CDR3 runs to 13 residues. CDR1 and CDR2 from the germline V gene are ENHRY and SYGVKD. V lost 3 bases, J lost 4 bases, and 10 bases lay in between. CDR3 sequence reads: CAISDRGGYEQYF. The CDR3 DNA follows: TGTGCCATCAGTGACAGGGGTGGATACGAGCAGTACTTC.

V and J are TRBV6-5 and TRBJ2-7, with 9 bases matching TRBD1. Trimming cost V 6 bases and J 6 bases; bases outside gene matches: 12. The CDR3 runs 15 residues. CDR1 is MNHEY and CDR2 is SVGAGI in the germline V gene. CDR3 amino acids: CASSRFRGQGGEQYF. The CDR3 DNA reads as TGTGCCAGCAGCCGCTTTCGGGGACAGGGAGGCGAGCAGTACTTC.

The chain uses TRBV4-3 and TRBJ1-2; TRBD1 is a possible D gene (6 bases). With 4 bases removed from V and 10 bases from J, the gap between germline ends came to 13 bases. This CDR3 spans 12 amino acids. Germline V lookup: CDR1 LGHNA, CDR2 YSLEER. The CDR3 DNA is TGCGCCAGCAGCCCATGGGAGGGGGTCTACACCTTC. Its translation: CASSPWEGVYTF.

V gene TRBV7-2 combines with J gene TRBJ2-1, with D tentatively TRBD1 (6 bases). The CDR3 consists of 15 residues. The germline V gene has CDR1 SGHTA and CDR2 FQGNSA. Trimming left V 5 bases short and J 3 bases short, with 14 bases between. The CDR3 protein is CASSPRTESYNEQFF. CDR3 DNA sequence: TGTGCCAGCAGCCCACGGACAGAGAGCTACAATGAGCAGTTCTTC. Complete variable domain (other parts from reference TRBV7-2 and TRBJ2-1): GAGVSQSPSNKVTEKGKDVELRCDPISGHTALYWYRQSLGQGLEFLIYFQGNSAPDKSGLPSDRFSAERTGGSVSTLTIQRTQQEDSAVYLCASSPRTESYNEQFFGPGTRLTVL.

This chain connects TRBV4-3 to TRBJ2-7; tentatively, D is TRBD1 (5 bases). CDR1 and CDR2 from the germline V gene are LGHNA and YSLEER. With 0 bases removed from V and 6 bases from J, the gap between germline ends came to 15 bases. This CDR3 contains 15 residues. In DNA, the CDR3 is TGCGCCAGCAGCCAAGATAGGGGCCTTGGGCGCGAGCAGTACTTC. Amino acids: CASSQDRGLGREQYF.

V gene TRBV28 combines with J gene TRBJ2-5, with D possibly matching TRBD1 (6 bases). Trimming took 5 bases from V and 5 from J, leaving 18 bases between them. CDR1 is MDHEN, CDR2 SYDVKM, per germline. This CDR3 is 15 amino acids long. The CDR3 DNA reads as TGTGCCAGCAGTCCTCCAACAGGGTCCGGGGAGACCCAGTACTTC. It encodes CASSPPTGSGETQYF. Full variable domain (rest looked up from reference TRBV28 and TRBJ2-5): DVKVTQSSRYLVKRTGEKVFLECVQDMDHENMFWYRQDPGLGLRLIYFSYDVKMKEKGDIPEGYSVSREKKERFSLILESASTNQTSMYLCASSPPTGSGETQYFGPGTRLLVL.

The V gene is TRBV10-2, the J gene TRBJ1-2; 7 bases line up with TRBD1. CDR3 length equals 13 residues. After removal of 3 bases from V and 4 bases from J, the junction contained 2 bases not matched to a gene. Germline lookup yields CDR1 WSHSY and CDR2 SAAADI. Written as DNA, the CDR3 is TGCGCCAGCAGTGACGGGACAGTCTATGGCTACACCTTC. Translation: CASSDGTVYGYTF.

This clone has only one observation. The chain is built from TRBV9 and TRBJ1-2; no reliable D call. This CDR3 contains 12 residues. Looked up from germline, CDR1 is SGDLS and CDR2 is YYNGEE. The ends were cut back, 0 bases at V and 6 bases at J, with 6 bases in the middle. The CDR3: CASSVVAHGYTF. The CDR3 coding sequence is TGTGCCAGCAGCGTAGTAGCCCATGGCTACACCTTC.

V is TRBV27 and J is TRBJ1-1; D may be TRBD1 (5 bases). Per germline, CDR1 MNHEY and CDR2 SMNVEV (reference sequence). Between the trimmed V and J ends, which lost 7 bases and 2 bases, there was a span of 14 bases. This CDR3 contains 14 residues. The CDR3 sequence: CASTLRWGNTEAFF. The DNA of the CDR3 is TGTGCCAGCACCCTGAGGTGGGGCAACACTGAAGCTTTCTTT.

This sequence joins TRBV19 and TRBJ1-4; no definite D call. CDR1 and CDR2 from the germline V gene are LNHDA and SQIVND (reference sequence). The length of the CDR3 is 14 residues. V lost 5 bases and J lost 6, with 13 bases in between. The CDR3 sequence is CASSGTAGYEKLFF. The CDR3 bases are TGTGCCAGTAGTGGCACCGCAGGCTATGAAAAACTGTTTTTT.

The V gene is TRBV11-3, the J gene TRBJ1-1; the D is unclear. V was pared by 2 bases and J by 1 base, with 20 bases between. The germline V gene has CDR1 SGHNT and CDR2 YENEEA. This CDR3 spans 18 amino acids. As DNA, the CDR3 is TGTGCCAGCAGCTTACCAATATCGCCCCGGGTACCGAACACTGAAGCTTTCTTT. Translated, it gives CASSLPISPRVPNTEAFF.